Sequencing of this TCR beta chain was carried out in a study of blood T cell repertoires in COVID-19 (dated by TCRdb to 2018 to 2021). Broadly, across the study: Samples from collaborators originated in the United States, Italy and Spain and spanned both the acute and convalescent phases of COVID-19. The samples were drawn from two sources: the first 160 participants of the ongoing ImmuneRACE study, and 1,000 to 1,500 subjects contributed by 6 global collaborators. Deeply sampled blood TCRbeta repertoires from subjects exposed to, actively infected with, or recovered from COVID-19 were included in the dataset. The prospective study material was composed of cDNA or gDNA derived from T cells, B-cell-depleted T cells, or PBMCs. The repertoires were released in a freely available public database meant as a resource for research on the immune response to SARS-CoV-2. Where available, HLA class I and class II types were taken from metadata supplied by the sample provider and were not determined by assay-based typing. The sample metadata nearly always contained a de-identified subject ID, COVID-19 status, age in years and sex. General study outcomes and caveats: The quantity of clinical and demographic metadata differed by source and by participant and was supplied without curation.

This clone was detected only a few times. The antigen this receptor binds is unknown. No base qualities exist here, and no much larger clone lies one base off it. Whole blood was collected in K2EDTA tubes by collaborating institutions according to the institutions' own protocols. For TCRbeta analysis, collaborator samples were shipped as frozen whole blood, as isolated PBMCs, or as DNA extracted from either sample type. The germline V gene provides CDR1 SGHRS and CDR2 YFSETQ. Here V drops 4 bases and J drops 4 bases, and the junction holds 10 bases not matched to any gene. The cysteine opens and the phenylalanine closes a CDR3 of 15 amino acids. Solely the CDR3 DNA is kept, with 45 bases framed from the first base. The immunoSEQ Assay, a bias-controlled multiplex PCR, was used to amplify TCRbeta CDR3 regions from genomic DNA. Under the source paper's analysis protocol: Within the assay, amplification of reference gene primers was used to estimate how many nucleated cells each sample contained. Sequence reads were collapsed and filtered to measure the absolute abundance of every unique TCRbeta CDR3 rearrangement. For each sample, productive Simpson clonality was calculated by taking the square root of Simpson's diversity index across productive rearrangements. This is the immuneACCESS table as TCRdb keeps it, with only in-frame sequences that have V and J called. A part of the clones is gone; compared with another copy, unresolved V genes explain less than half, and the rest is unexplained. V, J and clone size were drawn from that table, and D and trimming were deduced from the DNA. The sample has 100,000 to 150,000 clones on record, just under 90% of them singletons. The ten most abundant clones make up 2% to 2.5% of the sample.

Sequenced: peripheral blood. The V gene is TRBV5-1 and the J gene is TRBJ1-2, with 7 junctional bases fitting TRBD1. This TCR derives from a woman in her 50s with acute or convalescent COVID-19. Read as DNA, the sequence is TGCGCCAGCAGCGCCGGGACAGAGGCTACCTATGGCTACACCTTC. This translates into CASSAGTEATYGYTF. Beyond the CDR3, the reference TRBV5-1 and TRBJ1-2 genes provide the residues; the full variable domain reads: KAGVTQTPRYLIKTRGQQVTLSCSPISGHRSVSWYQQTPGQGLQFLFEYFSETQRNKGNFPGRFSGRQFSNSRSEMNVSTLELGDSALYLCASSAGTEATYGYTFGSGTRLTVV.